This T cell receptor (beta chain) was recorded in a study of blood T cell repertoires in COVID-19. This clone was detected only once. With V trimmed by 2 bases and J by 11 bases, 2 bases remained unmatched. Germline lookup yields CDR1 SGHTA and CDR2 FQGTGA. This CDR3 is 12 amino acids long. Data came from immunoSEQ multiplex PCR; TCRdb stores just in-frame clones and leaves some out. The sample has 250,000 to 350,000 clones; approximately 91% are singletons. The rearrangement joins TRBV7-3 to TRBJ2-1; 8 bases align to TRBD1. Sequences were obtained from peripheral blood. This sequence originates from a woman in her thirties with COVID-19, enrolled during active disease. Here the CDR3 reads CASSLGQGKQFF. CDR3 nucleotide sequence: TGTGCCAGCAGCTTAGGACAGGGAAAGCAGTTCTTC. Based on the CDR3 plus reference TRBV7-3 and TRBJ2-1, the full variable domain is GAGVSQTPSNKVTEKGKYVELRCDPISGHTALYWYRQSLGQGPEFLIYFQGTGAADDSGLPNDRFFAVRPEGSVSTLKIQRTERGDSAVYLCASSLGQGKQFFGPGTRLTVL.